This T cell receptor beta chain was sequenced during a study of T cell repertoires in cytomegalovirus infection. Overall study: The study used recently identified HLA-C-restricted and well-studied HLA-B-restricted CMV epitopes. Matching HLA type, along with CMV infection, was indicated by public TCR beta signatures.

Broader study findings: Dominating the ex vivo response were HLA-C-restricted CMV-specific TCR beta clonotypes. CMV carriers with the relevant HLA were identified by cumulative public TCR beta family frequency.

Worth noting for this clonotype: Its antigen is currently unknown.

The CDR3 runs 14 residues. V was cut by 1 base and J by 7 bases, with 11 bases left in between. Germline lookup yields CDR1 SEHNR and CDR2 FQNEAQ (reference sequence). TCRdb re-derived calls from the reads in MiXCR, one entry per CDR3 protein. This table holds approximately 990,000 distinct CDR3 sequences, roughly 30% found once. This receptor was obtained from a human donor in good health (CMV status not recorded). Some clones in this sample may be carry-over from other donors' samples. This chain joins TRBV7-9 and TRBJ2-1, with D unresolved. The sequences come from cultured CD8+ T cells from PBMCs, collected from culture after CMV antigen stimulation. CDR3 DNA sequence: TGTGCCAGCAGCTTAGTCTCAGTTAGGAATGAGCAGTTCTTC. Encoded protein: CASSLVSVRNEQFF.